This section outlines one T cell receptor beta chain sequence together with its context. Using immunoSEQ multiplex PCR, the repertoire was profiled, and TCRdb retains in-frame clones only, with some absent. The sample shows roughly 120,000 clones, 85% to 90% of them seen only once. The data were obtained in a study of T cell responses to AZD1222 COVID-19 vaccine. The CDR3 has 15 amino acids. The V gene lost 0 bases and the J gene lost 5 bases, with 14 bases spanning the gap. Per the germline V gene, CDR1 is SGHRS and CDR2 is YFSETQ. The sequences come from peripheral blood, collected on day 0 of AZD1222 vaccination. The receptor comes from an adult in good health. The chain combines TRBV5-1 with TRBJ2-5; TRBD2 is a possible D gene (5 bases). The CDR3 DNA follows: TGCGCCAGCAGCTTGGTGGGTCACGGGGAGGAGACCCAGTACTTC. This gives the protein CASSLVGHGEETQYF.